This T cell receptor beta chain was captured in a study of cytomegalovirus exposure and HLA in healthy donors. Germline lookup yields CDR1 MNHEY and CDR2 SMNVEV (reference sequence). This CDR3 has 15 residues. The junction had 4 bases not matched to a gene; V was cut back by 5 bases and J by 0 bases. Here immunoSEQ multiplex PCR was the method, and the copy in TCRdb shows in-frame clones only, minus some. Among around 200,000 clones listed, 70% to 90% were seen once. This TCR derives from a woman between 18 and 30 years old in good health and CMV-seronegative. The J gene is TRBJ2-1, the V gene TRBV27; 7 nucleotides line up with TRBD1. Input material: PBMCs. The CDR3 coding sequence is TGTGCCAGCAGTCCACGACAGGGCTCCTACAATGAGCAGTTCTTC. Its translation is CASSPRQGSYNEQFF.